This is a list of T cell receptor beta chains from one sample in a study of graft-versus-host responses after intestinal transplantation. The table came from immunoSEQ multiplex PCR; TCRdb's copy has only in-frame clones and leaves some out. Among 60,000 or so clones listed, around 91% were seen once. Source: PBMCs, taken about 4 months after intestinal transplantation. These receptors were taken from a human patient who received an intestinal transplant, so some T cells may come from the graft donor. The CDR3 runs from the conserved cysteine through the conserved F or W. A D gene is named only where the DNA matches it firmly. Size is stated for part of the rows, as once, few or many counts, or as a class when the clone is expanded.

-	-	TRBJ1-5	TRBV4-2	14	CASRSSGDNQPQHF	TGTGCCAGCAGATCCTCGGGGGACAATCAGCCCCAGCATTTT
-	TRBD1	TRBJ1-2	TRBV19	14	CASSIRQGAPGYTF	TGTGCCAGTAGTATCCGACAGGGGGCGCCCGGCTACACCTTC
few	TRBD2	TRBJ2-1	TRBV2	15	CASRDSGRSYNEQFF	TGTGCCAGCAGAGATAGCGGGAGATCCTACAATGAGCAGTTCTTC
few	-	TRBJ1-4	TRBV11-2	17	CASSLSRSTAPNEKLFF	TGTGCCAGCAGCTTATCGAGATCGACTGCACCTAATGAAAAACTGTTTTTT
-	TRBD1	TRBJ2-5	TRBV5-6	14	CASGGQGGMETQYF	TGTGCCAGCGGGGGACAGGGAGGGATGGAGACCCAGTACTTC
-	TRBD2	TRBJ2-5	TRBV9	14	CASSRTSGEETQYF	TGTGCCAGCAGCAGGACTAGCGGAGAAGAGACCCAGTACTTC
-	TRBD1	TRBJ1-4	TRBV5-6	17	CASSLGQFRDRGEKLFF	TGTGCCAGCAGCTTGGGACAATTTCGGGACAGGGGAGAAAAACTGTTTTTT
-	-	TRBJ2-1	TRBV6-5	14	CASSYEEGPREQFF	TGTGCCAGCAGTTACGAGGAGGGACCCCGCGAGCAGTTCTTC
once	TRBD2	TRBJ2-3	TRBV2	14	CASAPPGGADTQYF	TGTGCCAGCGCCCCTCCGGGGGGAGCAGATACGCAGTATTTT
-	-	TRBJ2-1	TRBV18	15	CASSPRGVSYNEQFF	TGTGCCAGCTCACCAAGGGGGGTCTCCTACAATGAGCAGTTCTTC
-	-	TRBJ2-3	TRBV5-6	16	CASSLTASGGTDTQYF	TGTGCCAGCAGCTTGACTGCGTCGGGGGGCACAGATACGCAGTATTTT
-	TRBD2	TRBJ2-1	TRBV9	16	CASSVGLAYWANEQFF	TGTGCCAGCAGCGTTGGACTAGCGTATTGGGCGAATGAGCAGTTCTTC